The 21 T cell receptor beta chains listed next were all sequenced from one sample in a study of T cell repertoires in cytomegalovirus infection. TCRdb reanalysed the reads using MiXCR and keeps one entry per CDR3 protein. The sample consists of hundreds of thousands of distinct CDR3 sequences, around 31% of them appearing once. The antigens these receptors bind are not known. The input for sequencing was cultured PBMCs, taken from culture after CMV antigen stimulation. Receptors originate from a human donor in good health (CMV status not recorded). Some clones in this sample may be carry-over from other donors' samples.

The gene calls are TRBV4-3 and TRBJ2-5, with TRBD2 matching over 7 bases. Germline V lookup: CDR1 LGHNA, CDR2 YSLEER. V trimming: 0 bases; J trimming: 1 base; junction bases outside the gene matches: 8. The CDR3 is made up of 17 amino acids. The CDR3: CASSQDLWEGPQETQYF. In DNA, the CDR3 is TGCGCCAGCAGCCAAGATTTGTGGGAGGGCCCCCAAGAGACCCAGTACTTC.

This clonotype was observed at least ten times. The chain employs TRBV7-2 and TRBJ2-3; D remains unclear. The CDR3 is made up of 13 amino acids. V shed 5 bases and J shed 6 bases, with 12 bases lying between them. Germline loops: CDR1 SGHTA, CDR2 FQGNSA. The CDR3 coding sequence is TGTGCCAGCAGCCTAAGGTTTGGGGATACGCAGTATTTT. Its translation: CASSLRFGDTQYF.

The gene calls are TRBV7-2 and TRBJ2-7, with D tentatively TRBD1 (6 bases). Germline-derived CDR1 and CDR2 are SGHTA and FQGNSA. CDR3 length equals 14 residues. Trimming took off 3 bases at V and 2 bases at J, with 11 bases between the two ends. The CDR3 nucleotides are TGTGCCAGCAGCTTTAGGGACAATACCTACGAGCAGTACTTC. Protein product: CASSFRDNTYEQYF.

This chain links TRBV6-2 or TRBV6-3 with TRBJ2-1, with 8 bases lining up with TRBD2. After removal of 6 bases from V and 3 bases from J, the junction contained 7 bases not matched to a gene. CDR3 length: 15 residues. The germline V gene has CDR1 MNHEY and CDR2 SVGEGT. The CDR3 reads CASSKTSAFYNEQFF. In DNA form, the CDR3 reads TGTGCCAGCAGCAAGACTAGCGCATTCTACAATGAGCAGTTCTTC.

This clonotype was seen a few times. The V call is TRBV6-1, the J call TRBJ2-7; D uncertain. V shed 5 bases and J shed 2 bases, with 22 bases lying between them. Germline V gives CDR1 MNHNS, CDR2 SASEGT. The CDR3 has 17 residues. The DNA of the CDR3 is TGTGCCAGCAGTTTCGAAAGTCATACCGTCTTAACCTACGAGCAGTACTTC. It specifies CASSFESHTVLTYEQYF.

This clonotype was seen a few times. The gene calls are TRBV25-1 and TRBJ2-1; no reliable D call. Trimming cost V 3 bases and J 8 bases, with 14 bases left between them. CDR1 is MGHDK, CDR2 SYGVNS, per germline. The CDR3 length is 14 residues. The CDR3 loop is CASSDLPAADEQFF. CDR3 bases: TGTGCCAGCAGTGACCTCCCCGCCGCGGATGAGCAGTTCTTC.

This sequence joins TRBV29-1 and TRBJ1-4; TRBD1 aligns across 8 bases. Germline values: CDR1 SQVTM, CDR2 ANQGSEA. This CDR3 region has 14 residues. Trimming removed 6 bases from V and 8 bases from J; junction bases left unmatched: 11. The CDR3, as DNA: TGCAGCGTGTCGTCAACAGGGGGGGGCGAAAAACTGTTTTTT. This translates into CSVSSTGGGEKLFF.

The chain has TRBV25-1 and TRBJ2-3; TRBD2 aligns across 8 bases. Trimming cost V 8 bases and J 7 bases; bases outside gene matches: 5. The CDR3 spans 12 residues. CDR1 and CDR2 (germline): MGHDK, SYGVNS. Here the CDR3 reads CASREGVYTQYF. Here the CDR3 DNA reads TGTGCCAGCCGGGAGGGGGTGTATACGCAGTATTTT.

This clonotype showed up just a few times. The chain links TRBV18 to TRBJ2-5; 13 nucleotides match TRBD2. J lost 4 bases, V lost 4 bases, and 3 bases had no gene match. The CDR3 is made up of 15 amino acids. Germline CDR1 reads KGHSH; CDR2 reads LQKENI. CDR3 loop: CASSLGLAGPETQYF. As DNA, the CDR3 is TGTGCCAGCTCACTGGGACTAGCGGGACCAGAGACCCAGTACTTC.

In DNA form, the CDR3 reads TGCAGTGCAAGACAGGGGGTAAGGGCTGAAGCTTTCTTT. Amino acids: CSARQGVRAEAFF. The chain recombines TRBV20-1 with TRBJ1-1; TRBD1 agrees at 9 bases. CDR1 DFQATT and CDR2 SNEGSKA come from the germline V gene (reference sequence). The V gene end was trimmed by 6 bases and the J gene end by 6 bases; junction bases not matched to a gene: 8. The length of the CDR3 is 13 residues.

This clonotype has more than one count but fewer than ten. In nucleotides, the CDR3 is TGTGCCAGCAGCGCCGGGACTAGCGGGGGGGGTATTGAGACCCAGTACTTC. Protein sequence: CASSAGTSGGGIETQYF. The genes are TRBV7-2 and TRBJ2-5, with 16 bases matching TRBD2. Unmatched junction bases numbered 8, after V lost 5 bases and J lost 5 bases. Germline V gene lookup returns CDR1 SGHTA and CDR2 FQGNSA. This CDR3 spans 17 amino acids.

The V and J genes are TRBV12-3 or TRBV12-4 and TRBJ1-1; 9 positions match TRBD1. Trimming cost V 4 bases and J 3 bases; bases outside gene matches: 15. The CDR3 spans 18 residues. The CDR3 sequence: CASSSQGAIGFRDTEAFF. CDR3 nucleotides: TGTGCCAGCAGTTCACAGGGGGCTATAGGTTTTCGTGACACTGAAGCTTTCTTT.

This clonotype has just a few counts. The genes are TRBV6-2 or TRBV6-3 and TRBJ2-1; D may be TRBD1 (6 bases). The ends were cut back, 5 bases at V and 3 bases at J, with 8 bases in the middle. CDR3 length: 13 amino acids. Germline loops: CDR1 MNHEY, CDR2 SVGEGT. The CDR3 reads CASSDRNYNEQFF. DNA of the CDR3: TGTGCCAGCAGTGACAGGAACTACAATGAGCAGTTCTTC.

This clonotype occurred a few times. The chain couples TRBV28 to TRBJ1-2; D possibly corresponds to TRBD1 (5 bases). Germline values: CDR1 MDHEN, CDR2 SYDVKM. There are 15 residues in the CDR3. Trimming took 6 bases from V and 4 from J, leaving 18 bases between them. CDR3 in amino acids: CASSPRPGGGYGYTF. The CDR3 DNA sequence: TGTGCCAGCAGCCCGAGGCCGGGGGGAGGCTATGGCTACACCTTC.

About this clonotype itself: The junction differs from germline at one of its ends, possibly a read error. The rearrangement uses TRBV10-3 and TRBJ1-5; no clear D gene. The length of the CDR3 is 13 residues. Germline-derived CDR1 and CDR2 are ENHRY and SYGVKD. CDR3 sequence reads: CAISESGNQPQHF. Written as DNA, the CDR3 is TGTGCCATCAGTGAGTCGGGCAACCAGCCCCAGCATTTT.

This rearrangement joins TRBV27 to TRBJ1-5; the D is unclear. V lost 6 bases and J lost 7, with 13 bases in between. Germline CDR1 and CDR2: MNHEY and SMNVEV (reference sequence). The CDR3 is 13 amino acids. CDR3: CASSPRSLQPQHF. The CDR3 DNA reads TGTGCCAGCAGCCCGAGGAGCCTACAGCCCCAGCATTTT.

The rearrangement uses TRBV11-2 and TRBJ2-3; 9 bases are shared with TRBD2. The J segment lost 1 base and the V segment lost 5 bases, leaving 7 bases of the junction unmatched. The germline V gene encodes CDR1 SGHAT and CDR2 FQNNGV. The CDR3 is 16 amino acids. The CDR3 DNA reads TGTGCCAGCAGCGCCCTAGCGGGACCCCGCACAGATACGCAGTATTTT. Protein product: CASSALAGPRTDTQYF.

This clonotype was counted between two and nine times. V and J are TRBV12-3 or TRBV12-4 and TRBJ2-7; 7 nucleotides match TRBD2. V lost 6 bases and J lost 0; bases outside the gene matches: 14. This CDR3 has 17 residues. This CDR3 is CASRAPQRDEGSYEQYF. The CDR3 DNA reads TGTGCCAGCAGGGCCCCCCAGCGGGACGAGGGCTCCTACGAGCAGTACTTC.

Only a few counts were recorded for this clonotype. The genes are TRBV12-5 and TRBJ2-5, with D perhaps matching TRBD1 or TRBD2 (5 bases each). The CDR3 consists of 13 residues. Trimming left V 6 bases short and J 4 bases short, with 12 bases between. CDR1 is LGHNT and CDR2 is FRNRAP in the germline V gene. The CDR3: CASGRTGTETQYF. Written as DNA, the CDR3 is TGTGCTAGTGGCCGAACCGGGACAGAGACCCAGTACTTC.

The rearrangement uses TRBV14 and TRBJ1-6; D not certain. Trimming took off 0 bases at V and 10 bases at J, with 10 bases between the two ends. Germline CDR1 SGHDN, CDR2 FVKESK. There are 14 residues in the CDR3. CDR3 nucleotide sequence: TGTGCCAGCAGCCAAGACCGGACGACATCACCCCTCCACTTT. This codes for CASSQDRTTSPLHF.

V gene TRBV7-2 combines with J gene TRBJ2-3; D possibly corresponds to TRBD2 (6 bases). The CDR3 spans 14 residues. Trimming shortened V by 2 bases and J by 2 bases, and 8 bases separated the two germline ends. Germline loops: CDR1 SGHTA, CDR2 FQGNSA. CDR3 sequence: CASSLWGVTDTQYF. CDR3 nucleotide sequence: TGTGCCAGCAGCTTATGGGGGGTCACAGATACGCAGTATTTT.